The clone carrying this T cell receptor (beta chain) showed up many times. This CDR3 is built from 14 residues. With V trimmed by 0 bases and J by 8 bases, 4 bases remained unmatched. Germline values: CDR1 SGHRS, CDR2 YFSETQ. Libraries of TCR beta came from iRepertoire HTBI primers plus Arm-PCR of CDR3 regions. TCRdb re-analysed the multiplex PCR reads in MiXCR, keeping a single row per CDR3 protein. Of around 250,000 distinct CDR3 sequences listed, around a sixth are singletons. Time point of the sample: newly diagnosed GD, antithyroid drugs for less than 3 months. Scientists built the TCR library using RNA that was extracted from PBMCs. This entry belongs to a study of regulatory T cells in long-lasting Graves disease. These data were likewise used in another study, on T cells in Graves' hyperthyroidism and ophthalmopathy. In that study: Newly diagnosed hyperthyroidism patients aged 18 to 65 years had disease lasting under 2 months.

The gene calls are TRBV5-1 and TRBJ1-2; 10 bases line up with TRBD1. The sequence derives from a woman in her twenties or thirties with Graves disease. Sequencing was performed on peripheral blood mononuclear cells (PBMCs), taken at new diagnosis, from a patient treated with antithyroid drugs. This CDR3 is CASSLEATGGGYTF. CDR3 in DNA: TGCGCCAGCAGCTTGGAAGCGACAGGGGGCGGCTACACCTTC.